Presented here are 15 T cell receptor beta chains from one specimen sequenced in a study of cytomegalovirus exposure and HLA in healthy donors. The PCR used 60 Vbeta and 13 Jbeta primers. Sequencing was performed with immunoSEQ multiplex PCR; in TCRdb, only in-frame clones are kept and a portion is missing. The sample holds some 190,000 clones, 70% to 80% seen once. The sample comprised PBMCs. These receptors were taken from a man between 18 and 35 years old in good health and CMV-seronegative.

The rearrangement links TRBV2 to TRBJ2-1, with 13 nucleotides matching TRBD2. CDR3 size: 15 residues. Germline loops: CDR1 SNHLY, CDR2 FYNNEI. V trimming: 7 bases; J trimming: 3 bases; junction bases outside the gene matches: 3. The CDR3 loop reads CASNRLAGGYNEQFF. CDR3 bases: TGTGCCAGCAACCGACTAGCGGGGGGCTACAATGAGCAGTTCTTC.

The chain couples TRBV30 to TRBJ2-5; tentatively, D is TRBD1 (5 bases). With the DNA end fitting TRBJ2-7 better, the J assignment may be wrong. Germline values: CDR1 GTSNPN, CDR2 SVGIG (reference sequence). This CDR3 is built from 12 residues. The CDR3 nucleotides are TGTGCCTGGAGTGCGACAGATTACGAGCAGTACTTC. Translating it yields CAWSATDYEQYF.

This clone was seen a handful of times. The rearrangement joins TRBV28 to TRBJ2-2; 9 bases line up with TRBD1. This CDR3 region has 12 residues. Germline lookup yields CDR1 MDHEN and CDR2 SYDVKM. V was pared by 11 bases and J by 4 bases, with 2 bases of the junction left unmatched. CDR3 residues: CAGGQGTGELFF. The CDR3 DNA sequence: TGTGCCGGGGGACAGGGCACCGGGGAGCTGTTTTTT.

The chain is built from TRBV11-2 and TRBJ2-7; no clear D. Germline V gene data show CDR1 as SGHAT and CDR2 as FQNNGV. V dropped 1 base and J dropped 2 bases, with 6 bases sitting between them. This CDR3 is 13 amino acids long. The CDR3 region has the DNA TGTGCCAGCAGCTTAGTGGCAGCCTACGAGCAGTACTTC. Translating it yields CASSLVAAYEQYF.

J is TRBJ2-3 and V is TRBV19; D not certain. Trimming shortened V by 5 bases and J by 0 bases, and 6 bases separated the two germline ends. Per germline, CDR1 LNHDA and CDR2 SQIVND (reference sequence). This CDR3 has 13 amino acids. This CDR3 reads CASSWPSTDTQYF. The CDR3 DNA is TGTGCCAGTAGTTGGCCTAGCACAGATACGCAGTATTTT.

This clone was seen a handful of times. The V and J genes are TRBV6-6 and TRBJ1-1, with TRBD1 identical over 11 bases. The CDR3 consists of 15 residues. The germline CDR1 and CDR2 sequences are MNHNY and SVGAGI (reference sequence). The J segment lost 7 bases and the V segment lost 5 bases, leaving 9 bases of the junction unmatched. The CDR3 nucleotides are TGTGCCAGCAGTGCCGGGACAGGGGGTCGTAATGAAGCTTTCTTT. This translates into CASSAGTGGRNEAFF.

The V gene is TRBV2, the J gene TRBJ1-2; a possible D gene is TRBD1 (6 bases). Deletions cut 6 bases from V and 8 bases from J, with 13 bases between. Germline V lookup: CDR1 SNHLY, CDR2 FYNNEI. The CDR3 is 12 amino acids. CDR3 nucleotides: TGTGCCAGCAGCAGGGGTCGAGGCGGCTACACCTTC. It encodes CASSRGRGGYTF.

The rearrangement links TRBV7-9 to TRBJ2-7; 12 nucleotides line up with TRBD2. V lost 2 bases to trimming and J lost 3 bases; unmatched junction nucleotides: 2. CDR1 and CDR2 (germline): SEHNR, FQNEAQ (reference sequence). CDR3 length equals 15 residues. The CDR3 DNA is TGTGCCAGCAGCTTACCGACTAGCGGGGGCTACGAGCAGTACTTC. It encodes CASSLPTSGGYEQYF.

The CDR3 reads CASSPHRGPNEKLFF. In DNA, the CDR3 is TGCGCCAGCAGCCCCCACAGGGGACCCAATGAAAAACTGTTTTTT. The gene calls are TRBV5-1 and TRBJ1-4; 7 bases are shared with TRBD1. The J segment lost 5 bases and the V segment lost 4 bases, leaving 8 bases of the junction unmatched. From germline, CDR1 is SGHRS and CDR2 YFSETQ. CDR3 length equals 15 residues.

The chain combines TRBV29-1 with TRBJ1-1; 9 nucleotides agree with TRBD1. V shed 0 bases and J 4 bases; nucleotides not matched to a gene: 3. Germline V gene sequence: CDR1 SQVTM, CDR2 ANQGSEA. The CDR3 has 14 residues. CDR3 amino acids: CSVEDLTGGTEAFF. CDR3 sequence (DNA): TGCAGCGTTGAAGATCTGACAGGGGGCACTGAAGCTTTCTTT.

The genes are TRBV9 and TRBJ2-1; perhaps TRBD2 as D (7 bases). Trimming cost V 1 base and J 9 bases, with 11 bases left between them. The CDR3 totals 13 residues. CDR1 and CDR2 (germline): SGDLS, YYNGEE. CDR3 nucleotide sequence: TGTGCCAGCAGCGTATGGGGGGGCGGTGAGCAGTTCTTC. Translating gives CASSVWGGGEQFF.

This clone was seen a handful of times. CDR3 sequence reads: CASSFAGTYEQYF. The CDR3 bases are TGCGCCAGCAGCTTTGCAGGTACCTACGAGCAGTACTTC. V usage is TRBV5-1 and J usage is TRBJ2-7; no definite D call. Trimming shortened V by 2 bases and J by 2 bases, and 8 bases separated the two germline ends. The CDR3 is 13 residues long. The germline gives CDR1 SGHRS, CDR2 YFSETQ.

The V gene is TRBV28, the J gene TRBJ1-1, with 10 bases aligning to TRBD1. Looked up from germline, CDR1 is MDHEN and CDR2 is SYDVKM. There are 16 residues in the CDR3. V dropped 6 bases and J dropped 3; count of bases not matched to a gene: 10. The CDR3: CASRGGTGVWDTEAFF. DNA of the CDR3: TGTGCCAGCAGAGGCGGGACAGGGGTTTGGGACACTGAAGCTTTCTTT.

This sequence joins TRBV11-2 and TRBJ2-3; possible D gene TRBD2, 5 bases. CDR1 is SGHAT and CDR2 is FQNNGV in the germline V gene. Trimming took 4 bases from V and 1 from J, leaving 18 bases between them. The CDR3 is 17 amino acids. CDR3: CASSSGLFTGGTDTQYF. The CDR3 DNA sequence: TGTGCCAGCAGCTCCGGGCTGTTTACCGGGGGCACAGATACGCAGTATTTT.

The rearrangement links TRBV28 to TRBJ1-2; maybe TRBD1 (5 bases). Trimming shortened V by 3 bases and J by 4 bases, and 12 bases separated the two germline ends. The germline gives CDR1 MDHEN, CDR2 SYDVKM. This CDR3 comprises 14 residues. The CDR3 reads CASSFSGESYGYTF. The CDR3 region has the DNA TGTGCCAGCAGTTTCTCGGGGGAGAGCTATGGCTACACCTTC.